The sequence of this T cell receptor beta chain was determined in a study of response to subunit inactivated influenza vaccine. Study outcomes and limitations: Only a handful of new T cells, the authors suggested, are recruited with each seasonal influenza vaccination.

This clonotype was observed at least ten times. As yet, its antigen is unknown. This CDR3 is built from 13 residues. V was trimmed by 3 bases and J by 4 bases, leaving 7 bases between them. MiXCR, applied by TCRdb to the RT-PCR reads, yields one record per CDR3 protein. The sample includes around 580,000 distinct CDR3 sequences, 14% of them seen just once. Material: PBMCs from blood, obtained 11 to 12 days after vaccination. The chain combines TRBV12-3 or TRBV12-4 with TRBJ1-5; D gene ambiguous. This clonotype was sampled from a man between 50 and 59 years old who received an inactivated influenza vaccine. The CDR3 spells CASSFSHNQPQHF. The CDR3 coding sequence is TGTGCCAGCAGTTTTTCGCATAATCAGCCCCAGCATTTT.